This T cell receptor beta chain originates from a study of low-dose radiotherapy and immunotherapy resistance in tumors. Background on the study: The schedule for Cohort 2 used 1 Gy per fraction every two weeks, which added up to 13 Gy over 26 weeks.

The donors, trial participants, received nivolumab, ipilimumab, aspirin, low-dose cyclophosphamide and low-dose radiotherapy. Solid tumors that lacked tumor-infiltrating lymphocytes and were advanced were present in eligible patients. TRAV- and TRBV-specific primers were used for first-strand cDNA, which covered alpha and beta chains. Amplification, which lasted approximately 19 PCR cycles, used a constant-region primer and V-primer adapter to amplify TCRs. TCRdb analysed the reads with MiXCR anew, one entry per CDR3 protein. The data show around 18,000 distinct CDR3 sequences, with around 67% seen just once and about an eighth held by the top ten. This CDR3 spans 16 amino acids. The junction had 6 bases not matched to a gene; V was cut back by 6 bases and J by 3 bases. Per germline, CDR1 MNHEY and CDR2 SVGEGT.

This sequence joins TRBV6-2 or TRBV6-3 and TRBJ2-1; TRBD2 matches 12 bases. The sequence was collected from a human donor with advanced metastatic prostate, ovarian, gallbladder or colorectal cancer (not recorded which). This table probably holds off-target reads from a library built for another chain. CDR3 region: CASSPKGLAGYNEQFF. The CDR3 bases are TGTGCCAGCAGCCCGAAGGGACTAGCGGGCTACAATGAGCAGTTCTTC.